These T cell receptor beta chains were read from a single sample in a study of CD8 T cells in ankylosing spondylitis. TCRdb processed the 5' RACE reads anew with MiXCR; each CDR3 protein has one entry. The sample records some 240,000 distinct CDR3 sequences, 8.6% being singletons. Sequencing used blood, either unsorted or a sorted T cell fraction (not recorded which). Receptor source: a male donor with ankylosing spondylitis or in good health (not recorded which). The CDR3 runs from the conserved cysteine through the conserved F or W. A D gene is named only where the DNA matches it firmly. A clone size is listed for some rows: how often the clone was seen (once, few, many), or a class if it is expanded.

CDR3aa	CDR3nt	d_gene	len	abundance	j_gene	v_gene
CAWDRSRQGGGELFF	TGTGCCTGGGACCGGTCGAGGCAGGGGGGCGGGGAGCTGTTTTTT	-	15	few	TRBJ2-2	TRBV30
CAISEAQGGTEAFF	TGTGCCATCAGTGAAGCCCAGGGAGGGACTGAAGCTTTCTTT	-	14	many	TRBJ1-1	TRBV10-3
CASAYGQGITTEAFF	TGTGCCAGCGCGTACGGACAGGGGATTACCACTGAAGCTTTCTTT	TRBD1	15	-	TRBJ1-1	TRBV9
CSARDTGIDTEAFF	TGCAGTGCTAGAGATACAGGGATTGACACTGAAGCTTTCTTT	-	14	many	TRBJ1-1	TRBV20-1
CSARAPTVALRNEQFF	TGCAGTGCTAGAGCCCCGACAGTAGCTCTACGCAATGAGCAGTTCTTC	-	16	many	TRBJ2-1	TRBV20-1
CAIRKGQDTGELFF	TGTGCCATCAGGAAGGGGCAGGACACCGGGGAGCTGTTTTTT	-	14	-	TRBJ2-2	TRBV10-3
CASSLGAFYEQYF	TGTGCCAGCAGCCTCGGGGCTTTCTACGAGCAGTACTTC	-	13	many	TRBJ2-7	TRBV11-1
CASSPRVPASISGTTYNEQFF	TGTGCCAGCAGCCCCCGAGTCCCCGCTTCGATTAGCGGGACTACCTACAATGAGCAGTTCTTC	TRBD2	21	few	TRBJ2-1	TRBV11-2
CASSFLTGHEQYF	TGTGCCAGCAGTTTTCTTACAGGGCACGAGCAGTACTTC	-	13	-	TRBJ2-7	TRBV7-2
CSARAQGLATYNEQFF	TGCAGTGCTAGAGCCCAGGGACTAGCGACCTACAATGAGCAGTTCTTC	TRBD2	16	many	TRBJ2-1	TRBV20-1
CASSWGGRAEAFF	TGTGCCAGCAGCTGGGGCGGCAGGGCTGAAGCTTTCTTT	-	13	few	TRBJ1-1	TRBV5-8
CSARDIPTWSEQFF	TGCAGTGCTAGAGATATCCCAACCTGGAGTGAGCAGTTCTTC	-	14	many	TRBJ2-1	TRBV20-1
CASSLLGGGLSETQYF	TGTGCCAGCAGCTTACTGGGGGGGGGCCTATCAGAGACCCAGTACTTC	-	16	few	TRBJ2-5	TRBV7-2
CASSPPHLETQYF	TGCGCCAGCAGCCCCCCCCACCTGGAGACCCAGTACTTC	-	13	many	TRBJ2-5	TRBV5-1
CASSQALGLLPQYF	TGTGCCAGCAGCCAAGCGCTGGGCCTCCTTCCGCAGTATTTT	-	14	many	TRBJ2-3	TRBV14
CASSPRLEPQETQYF	TGTGCCAGCAGCCCCCGACTAGAACCACAAGAGACCCAGTACTTC	-	15	few	TRBJ2-5	TRBV7-2
CCASKSEVYGSYNEQFF	TGCTGTGCTAGCAAGTCCGAGGTTTATGGCTCCTACAATGAGCAGTTCTTC	-	17	-	TRBJ2-1	TRBV20-1
CASSPLSVRGDGYTF	TGTGCCAGCAGCCCTTTGAGCGTCCGGGGGGATGGCTACACCTTC	-	15	many	TRBJ1-2	TRBV12-3/TRBV12-4
CASSFGYNEQFF	TGCGCCAGCAGCTTTGGGTACAATGAGCAGTTCTTC	-	12	many	TRBJ2-1	TRBV5-1
CASSLQRGKEAFF	TGTGCCAGCAGTCTTCAGCGGGGGAAGGAAGCTTTCTTT	-	13	many	TRBJ1-1	TRBV12-3/TRBV12-4
CASSPPFFWTEDETRYGYTF	TGTGCCAGCAGCCCACCGTTTTTTTGGACAGAGGACGAGACTCGCTATGGCTACACCTTC	-	20	-	TRBJ1-2	TRBV4-2
CASSLRLGGVNEQFF	TGTGCCAGCAGCCTACGATTGGGAGGCGTCAATGAGCAGTTCTTC	-	15	-	TRBJ2-1	TRBV7-3
CSVPGPRDGYTF	TGCAGCGTTCCGGGGCCACGGGATGGCTACACCTTC	-	12	many	TRBJ1-2	TRBV29-1
CASSDNRGFENIQYF	TGTGCCAGCAGTGATAACAGGGGGTTTGAAAACATTCAGTACTTC	TRBD1	15	many	TRBJ2-4	TRBV6-1
CSASLAVSYNEQFF	TGCAGTGCTAGTTTGGCGGTCTCCTACAATGAGCAGTTCTTC	-	14	many	TRBJ2-1	TRBV20-1
CSARDRKGGYGYTF	TGCAGTGCTAGAGATCGGAAAGGGGGCTATGGCTACACCTTC	-	14	many	TRBJ1-2	TRBV20-1
CASSPGLLAGVGEQFF	TGTGCCAGCAGCCCTGGGCTCCTGGCCGGGGTGGGTGAGCAGTTCTTC	-	16	once	TRBJ2-1	TRBV5-5
CSCRGRGQETQYF	TGCAGTTGTCGGGGTCGGGGACAAGAGACCCAGTACTTC	-	13	few	TRBJ2-5	TRBV29-1
CASSPKRQGRLYNEQFF	TGTGCCAGCAGCCCCAAGCGGCAGGGCCGCCTCTACAATGAGCAGTTCTTC	-	17	many	TRBJ2-1	TRBV12-3/TRBV12-4
CASSSQGGYRYTF	TGTGCCAGCAGCTCACAAGGGGGCTATCGCTACACCTTC	TRBD1	13	many	TRBJ1-2	TRBV7-9
CASSLEGKAPAFF	TGTGCCAGCAGTCTAGAGGGGAAGGCCCCCGCTTTCTTT	-	13	many	TRBJ1-1	TRBV12-3/TRBV12-4
CASSPYGSQGEKLFF	TGTGCCAGCAGTCCTTACGGGTCTCAGGGGGAAAAACTGTTTTTT	-	15	many	TRBJ1-4	TRBV6-1
CASSGDRGFGEAFF	TGCGCCAGCAGCGGGGACAGGGGGTTTGGTGAAGCTTTCTTT	TRBD1	14	-	TRBJ1-1	TRBV5-1
CASSYSRSGPYNEQFF	TGTGCCAGCAGTTACTCGAGGAGCGGCCCCTACAATGAGCAGTTCTTC	-	16	many	TRBJ2-1	TRBV6-2/TRBV6-3
CASSDSIGDGYTF	TGTGCCAGCAGTGACTCGATAGGTGATGGCTACACCTTC	-	13	many	TRBJ1-2	TRBV6-4
CAWSVGTSSYNEQFF	TGTGCCTGGAGTGTTGGGACTAGCTCCTACAATGAGCAGTTCTTC	TRBD2	15	-	TRBJ2-1	TRBV30
CASSLDRASGNEQFF	TGTGCCAGCAGCTTAGATCGGGCTAGCGGAAATGAGCAGTTCTTC	TRBD2	15	many	TRBJ2-1	TRBV11-2
CSPTLLEQFF	TGCAGTCCCACCCTTTTGGAGCAGTTCTTC	-	10	many	TRBJ2-1	TRBV20-1
CASSSTGFGNTEAFF	TGTGCCAGCAGCTCGACAGGATTCGGGAACACTGAAGCTTTCTTT	-	15	many	TRBJ1-1	TRBV3-1
CASRKDSPGEQYF	TGCGCCAGCAGGAAAGACAGCCCGGGCGAGCAGTACTTC	-	13	-	TRBJ2-7	TRBV5-1
CASSQAQGSSPLHF	TGTGCCAGCAGCCAAGCTCAGGGCTCTTCACCCCTCCACTTT	-	14	-	TRBJ1-6	TRBV3-1
CSAPTSGKGREQYF	TGCAGTGCTCCAACGTCAGGAAAGGGACGCGAGCAGTACTTC	-	14	many	TRBJ2-7	TRBV20-1
CASSRTSVLNEQFF	TGTGCCAGTAGTAGGACTAGTGTGCTCAATGAGCAGTTCTTC	TRBD2	14	-	TRBJ2-1	TRBV19
CSVVKSFGYPF	TGCAGCGTCGTGAAATCGTTCGGCTACCCCTTC	-	11	-	TRBJ1-2	TRBV29-1
CASSPTGEGNTIYF	TGTGCCAGCTCACCGACAGGGGAGGGAAACACCATATATTTT	TRBD1	14	many	TRBJ1-3	TRBV18
CASSFQAGEQFF	TGTGCCAGCAGCTTCCAAGCGGGGGAGCAGTTCTTC	TRBD2	12	many	TRBJ2-1	TRBV7-9
CSARSKGLQNSNQPQHF	TGCAGTGCTAGATCAAAAGGCCTGCAAAATAGCAATCAGCCCCAGCATTTT	-	17	many	TRBJ1-5	TRBV20-1
CASRAGQGTDTQYF	TGCGCCAGCAGAGCGGGACAGGGCACAGATACGCAGTATTTT	-	14	many	TRBJ2-3	TRBV5-1
CASSLGSLTEAFF	TGTGCCAGCAGTTTGGGCAGCTTGACTGAAGCTTTCTTT	-	13	many	TRBJ1-1	TRBV12-3/TRBV12-4
CSASQGYEQYF	TGCAGTGCTAGTCAGGGCTACGAGCAGTACTTC	-	11	many	TRBJ2-7	TRBV20-1
CASSPLAGGPWDTQYF	TGTGCCAGCAGCCCCCTCGCGGGAGGGCCCTGGGATACGCAGTATTTT	TRBD2	16	many	TRBJ2-3	TRBV11-3
CASSVKSDSPIRSDGYTF	TGTGCCAGCAGCGTTAAATCGGACAGTCCCATCAGGAGCGATGGCTACACCTTC	-	18	-	TRBJ1-2	TRBV9
CASSQDAGGLEQYF	TGCGCCAGCAGCCAAGATGCAGGGGGCCTCGAGCAGTACTTC	TRBD1	14	few	TRBJ2-7	TRBV4-3
CASSFPGIDEQYF	TGCGCCAGCAGCTTCCCAGGGATCGACGAGCAGTACTTC	-	13	many	TRBJ2-7	TRBV5-1
CASSVAGGSTEAFF	TGTGCCAGCAGTGTTGCGGGGGGCAGCACTGAAGCTTTCTTT	-	14	many	TRBJ1-1	TRBV2
CSVERSGYEQYF	TGCAGCGTTGAAAGGTCCGGCTACGAGCAGTACTTC	-	12	many	TRBJ2-7	TRBV29-1
CSAKGQPGRGTEAFF	TGCAGTGCCAAAGGACAGCCCGGGAGGGGGACTGAAGCTTTCTTT	-	15	many	TRBJ1-1	TRBV20-1
CATSDRGTSLQETQYF	TGTGCCACCAGTGACCGCGGGACGTCTCTCCAAGAGACCCAGTACTTC	-	16	many	TRBJ2-5	TRBV24-1